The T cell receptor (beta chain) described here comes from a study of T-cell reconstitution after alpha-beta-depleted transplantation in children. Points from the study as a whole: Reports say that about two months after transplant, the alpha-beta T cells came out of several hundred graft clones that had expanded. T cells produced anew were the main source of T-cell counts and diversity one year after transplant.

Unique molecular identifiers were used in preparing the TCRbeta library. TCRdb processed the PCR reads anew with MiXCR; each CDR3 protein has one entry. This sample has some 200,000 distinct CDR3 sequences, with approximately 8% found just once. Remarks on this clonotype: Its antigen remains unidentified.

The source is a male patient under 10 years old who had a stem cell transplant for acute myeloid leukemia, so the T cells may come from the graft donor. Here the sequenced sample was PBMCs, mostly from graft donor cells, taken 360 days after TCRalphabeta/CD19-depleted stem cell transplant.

This CDR3 reads CASNGQGAGNEQFF. For the CDR3, the DNA is TGCGCCAGCAACGGACAGGGGGCAGGCAATGAGCAGTTCTTC. V is TRBV5-1 and J is TRBJ2-1; the match to TRBD1 covers 11 bases. Germline CDR1 is SGHRS and CDR2 is YFSETQ. V lost 6 bases, J lost 6 bases, and 5 bases stayed unmatched. There are 14 residues in the CDR3.